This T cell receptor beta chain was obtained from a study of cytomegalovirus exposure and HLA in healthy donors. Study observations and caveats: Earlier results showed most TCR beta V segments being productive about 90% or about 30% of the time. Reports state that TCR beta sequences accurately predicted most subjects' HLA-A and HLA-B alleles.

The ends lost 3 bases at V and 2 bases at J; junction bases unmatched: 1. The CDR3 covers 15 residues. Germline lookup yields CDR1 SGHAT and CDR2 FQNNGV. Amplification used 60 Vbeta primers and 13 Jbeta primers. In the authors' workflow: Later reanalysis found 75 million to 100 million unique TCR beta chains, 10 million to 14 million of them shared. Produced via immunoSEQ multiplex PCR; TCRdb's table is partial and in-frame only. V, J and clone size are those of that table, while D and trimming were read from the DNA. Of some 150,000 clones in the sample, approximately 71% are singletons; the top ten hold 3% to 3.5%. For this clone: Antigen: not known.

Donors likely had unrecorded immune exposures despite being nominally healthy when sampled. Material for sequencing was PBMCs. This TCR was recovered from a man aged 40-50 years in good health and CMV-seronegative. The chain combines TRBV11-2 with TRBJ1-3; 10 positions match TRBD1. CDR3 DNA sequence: TGTGCCAGCAGCTTCGGGACAGGGGCTGGAAACACCATATATTTT. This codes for CASSFGTGAGNTIYF.